These 26 T cell receptor beta chains were sequenced from one sample in a study of T cell repertoires in cytomegalovirus infection. A single record per CDR3 protein comes from TCRdb applying MiXCR to the reads. Among fewer than 1,000,000 distinct CDR3 sequences listed, approximately 30% were seen once. Antigens of these TCRs are unknown. The material was cultured CD8+ T cells from PBMCs, obtained from culture after CMV antigen stimulation. These TCRs come from a human donor in good health (CMV status not recorded). Some clones in this sample may be carry-over from other donors' samples.

The chain couples TRBV5-5 to TRBJ2-7; TRBD1 might be the D (5 bases). There are 15 residues in the CDR3. The germline CDR1 and CDR2 sequences are SGHKS and YYEKEE (reference sequence). Trimming left V 1 base short and J 0 bases short, with 11 bases between. The CDR3 nucleotides read TGTGCCAGCAGCTTGTATGACAGACCCTCCTACGAGCAGTACTTC. Encoded protein: CASSLYDRPSYEQYF.

This clonotype appeared a few times. The gene calls are TRBV7-9 and TRBJ2-2; 7 bases align to TRBD2. V was clipped by 5 bases and J by 7 bases; unmatched bases: 16. CDR1 SEHNR and CDR2 FQNEAQ come from the germline V gene (reference sequence). The CDR3 length is 17 residues. The CDR3 coding sequence is TGTGCCAGCAGCCCTTGGGAGGGCGGCTTCCGGGACGGGGAGCTGTTTTTT. It encodes CASSPWEGGFRDGELFF. Variable domain in full (rest from reference TRBV7-9 and TRBJ2-2): DTGVSQNPRHKITKRGQNVTFRCDPISEHNRLYWYRQTLGQGPEFLTYFQNEAQLEKSRLLSDRFSAERPKGSFSTLEIQRTEQGDSAMYLCASSPWEGGFRDGELFFGEGSRLTVL.

This sequence joins TRBV28 and TRBJ2-3; 11 bases match TRBD1. CDR1 and CDR2 from the germline V gene are MDHEN and SYDVKM. V gave up 4 bases and J gave up 4 bases; unmatched junction bases: 4. The CDR3 has 15 amino acids. The CDR3 is CASSSRTGGSDTQYF. In DNA form, the CDR3 reads TGTGCCAGCAGTTCACGGACAGGGGGCTCAGATACGCAGTATTTT.

The V gene is TRBV6-6, the J gene TRBJ1-2, with 7 bases aligning to TRBD1. In germline, CDR1 is MNHNY, CDR2 SVGAGI (reference sequence). After removal of 2 bases from V and 4 bases from J, the junction contained 10 bases not matched to a gene. This CDR3 has 16 amino acids. CDR3 region: CASSYHDSGGIYGYTF. CDR3 nucleotide sequence: TGTGCCAGCAGTTACCACGATTCAGGGGGAATCTATGGCTACACCTTC.

This clonotype was counted a few times. This chain joins TRBV4-1 and TRBJ2-1; 12 bases align to TRBD2. Germline V gives CDR1 MGHRA, CDR2 YSYEKL. V shed 1 base and J 9 bases; nucleotides not matched to a gene: 13. The CDR3 has 18 amino acids. CDR3 region: CASSQVGLAGGQAREQFF. CDR3 DNA: TGCGCCAGCAGCCAAGTGGGGCTAGCGGGGGGGCAAGCCCGTGAGCAGTTCTTC.

The rearrangement links TRBV7-8 to TRBJ2-3; possibly TRBD1 for D (6 bases). CDR1 and CDR2 from the germline V gene are SGHVS and FQNEAQ. The CDR3 runs to 15 residues. Deletions cut 5 bases from V and 0 bases from J, with 12 bases between. Here the CDR3 DNA reads TGTGCCAGCAGCCCGGACAGTTTAAGCACAGATACGCAGTATTTT. Translated: CASSPDSLSTDTQYF.

The chain joins TRBV12-3 or TRBV12-4 to TRBJ1-2, with a tentative D call TRBD1 (5 bases). The CDR3 spans 18 residues. With 1 base removed from V and 4 bases from J, the gap between germline ends came to 22 bases. CDR3 DNA sequence: TGTGCCAGCAGTTTAGAAGCCCAGCGAAGGGGCGCCGCCTATGGCTACACCTTC. This codes for CASSLEAQRRGAAYGYTF.

V is TRBV15 and J is TRBJ2-3; D ambiguous. This CDR3 has 16 amino acids. Trimming shortened V by 5 bases and J by 8 bases, and 23 bases separated the two germline ends. The V gene's germline CDR1 is LNHNV and CDR2 YYDKDF (reference sequence). CDR3 residues: CATSAPESFDPGTQYF. Here the CDR3 DNA reads TGTGCCACCAGCGCCCCCGAATCTTTTGATCCGGGTACGCAGTATTTT.

This clonotype was seen a handful of times. The rearrangement joins TRBV6-5 to TRBJ1-4; TRBD1 agrees at 7 bases. Germline CDR1 reads MNHEY; CDR2 reads SVGAGI. CDR3 length: 15 amino acids. V shed 0 bases, J shed 7 bases, and the junction held 5 bases outside the gene matches. The DNA of the CDR3 is TGTGCCAGCAGTTACTCACCGGGACAGCTTGAAAAACTGTTTTTT. Translating gives CASSYSPGQLEKLFF.

The chain recombines TRBV7-2 with TRBJ1-5, with D uncertain. V was pared by 1 base and J by 9 bases, with 13 bases between. CDR1 SGHTA and CDR2 FQGNSA come from the germline V gene. This CDR3 spans 14 amino acids. DNA of the CDR3: TGTGCCAGCAGCTTAGAAGGAGGCCCCCCGCCCCAGCATTTT. This encodes CASSLEGGPPPQHF.

This chain joins TRBV27 and TRBJ1-5; 7 nucleotides match TRBD1. Germline CDR1 and CDR2: MNHEY and SMNVEV (reference sequence). Germline trimming cut 2 bases from V and 6 bases from J; bases unmatched to any gene: 7. The CDR3 is 15 amino acids. This chain's CDR3 is CASSLRGRLSQPQHF. DNA for the CDR3: TGTGCCAGCAGTTTAAGGGGGCGCCTAAGTCAGCCCCAGCATTTT.

The chain links TRBV4-3 to TRBJ2-1; 9 nucleotides align to TRBD2. There are 16 residues in the CDR3. J was trimmed by 5 bases and V by 4 bases; bases with no gene match: 9. Germline CDR1 reads LGHNA; CDR2 reads YSLEER. This CDR3 is CASSLTLAGVHNEQFF. CDR3 nucleotides: TGCGCCAGCAGCCTCACTTTAGCGGGGGTCCACAATGAGCAGTTCTTC.

This clonotype was observed a few times. This rearrangement joins TRBV4-1 to TRBJ2-3; a possible D gene is TRBD2 (5 bases). This CDR3 region has 14 residues. V lost 5 bases, J lost 4 bases, and 13 bases lay in between. Germline CDR1 MGHRA, CDR2 YSYEKL. CDR3: CASSDRPRADTQYF. As DNA, the CDR3 is TGCGCCAGCAGCGACCGCCCGAGGGCAGATACGCAGTATTTT.

This clonotype has ten or more counts. CDR3 loop: CASSFGRTPFDYGYTF. The CDR3 DNA reads TGTGCCAGCAGCTTCGGGAGAACCCCTTTCGACTATGGCTACACCTTC. The chain couples TRBV7-2 to TRBJ1-2; D not certain. CDR1 and CDR2 (germline): SGHTA, FQGNSA. The CDR3 consists of 16 residues. With 3 bases removed from V and 3 bases from J, the gap between germline ends came to 17 bases.

This sequence joins TRBV9 and TRBJ2-1, with 9 nucleotides matching TRBD2. This CDR3 has 13 residues. Unmatched junction bases numbered 9, after V lost 7 bases and J lost 10 bases. Germline values: CDR1 SGDLS, CDR2 YYNGEE. The chain's CDR3 is CASGGAGGKEQFF. The CDR3, as DNA: TGTGCCAGCGGCGGAGCGGGGGGAAAAGAGCAGTTCTTC.

This clonotype was counted at least ten times. The J gene is TRBJ2-1, the V gene TRBV7-8, with a tentative D call TRBD2 (6 bases). The germline gives CDR1 SGHVS, CDR2 FQNEAQ. The CDR3 totals 15 residues. The V and J ends lost 5 bases and 10 bases respectively, with 21 bases between them. The chain's CDR3 is CASSRRGYDTMEQFF. CDR3 in DNA: TGTGCCAGCAGCCGACGGGGGTACGATACAATGGAGCAGTTCTTC.

This rearrangement joins TRBV9 to TRBJ2-3, with 7 positions matching TRBD1. The junction had 1 base not matched to a gene; V was cut back by 0 bases and J by 3 bases. Germline values: CDR1 SGDLS, CDR2 YYNGEE. The CDR3 loop spans 14 amino acids. CDR3 amino acids: CASSVEQGTDTQYF. The CDR3 region has the DNA TGTGCCAGCAGCGTAGAACAGGGGACAGATACGCAGTATTTT. The entire variable domain, with the rest obtained from reference TRBV9 and TRBJ2-3, is as follows: DSGVTQTPKHLITATGQRVTLRCSPRSGDLSVYWYQQSLDQGLQFLIQYYNGEERAKGNILERFSAQQFPDLHSELNLSSLELGDSALYFCASSVEQGTDTQYFGPGTRLTVL.

This chain joins TRBV3-1 and TRBJ1-3; D unresolved. This CDR3 comprises 18 residues. Germline values: CDR1 LGHDT, CDR2 YNNKEL (reference sequence). V lost 0 bases to trimming and J lost 0 bases, with 15 bases between them. CDR3 nucleotide sequence: TGTGCCAGCAGCCAAGAATTATGGCAGACCTACTCTGGAAACACCATATATTTT. Amino acid sequence: CASSQELWQTYSGNTIYF.

The chain combines TRBV12-3 or TRBV12-4 with TRBJ1-5, with D perhaps TRBD1 (5 bases). V was shortened by 3 bases and J by 0 bases, with 15 bases between the two germline ends. The CDR3 spans 17 residues. The DNA for the CDR3 is TGTGCCAGCAGTTTTTTACAGGTAGTGAATAGCAATCAGCCCCAGCATTTT. This sequence encodes CASSFLQVVNSNQPQHF.

The chain employs TRBV12-3 or TRBV12-4 and TRBJ2-5; TRBD1 agrees at 11 bases. The CDR3 is 14 residues long. CDR3 sequence: CELGGQGVQETQYF. Written as DNA, the CDR3 is TGTGAGCTAGGGGGACAGGGGGTTCAAGAGACCCAGTACTTC.

This clonotype was seen a few times. The gene calls are TRBV10-3 and TRBJ1-5; TRBD1 is a possible D gene (5 bases). V was trimmed by 5 bases and J by 7 bases, leaving 24 bases between them. Germline loops: CDR1 ENHRY, CDR2 SYGVKD. The CDR3 loop spans 17 amino acids. The CDR3 loop is CAISPGHFGWKGQPQHF. CDR3 DNA sequence: TGTGCCATCAGTCCTGGACACTTCGGGTGGAAAGGACAGCCCCAGCATTTT.

The gene calls are TRBV6-8 and TRBJ1-1, with D unresolved. The CDR3 has 13 residues. V lost 6 bases, J lost 0 bases, and 8 bases lay in between. Looked up from germline, CDR1 is MNHGY and CDR2 is SAAAGT. CDR3 nucleotides: TGTGCCAGCAGCACTAGACTGAACACTGAAGCTTTCTTT. It encodes CASSTRLNTEAFF.

This chain uses TRBV11-2 with TRBJ2-1; D is possibly TRBD1 (6 bases). The CDR3 is made up of 16 amino acids. Germline V gene data show CDR1 as SGHAT and CDR2 as FQNNGV. V was pared by 4 bases and J by 0 bases, with 13 bases between. The CDR3 DNA reads TGTGCCAGCAGCTCCCAGGGGCCCGGCTCCTACAATGAGCAGTTCTTC. The encoded protein is CASSSQGPGSYNEQFF.

The chain couples TRBV29-1 to TRBJ2-5, with D perhaps TRBD2 (7 bases). V was shortened by 4 bases and J by 7 bases, with 13 bases between the two germline ends. Germline assignment: CDR1 SQVTM and CDR2 ANQGSEA. The CDR3 has 12 residues. In nucleotides, the CDR3 is TGCAGCGTTGGGGGGGGCGACCTGACCCAGTACTTC. It translates to CSVGGGDLTQYF.

This clonotype showed up just a few times. This rearrangement joins TRBV6-5 to TRBJ2-1, with 15 bases lining up with TRBD2. Germline V CDR1 and CDR2: MNHEY, SVGAGI. This CDR3 is built from 17 residues. The J segment lost 8 bases and the V segment lost 2 bases, leaving 7 bases of the junction unmatched. The CDR3 region is CASSYAWRTSGGDEQFF. The CDR3, as DNA: TGTGCCAGCAGTTACGCATGGAGGACTAGCGGGGGGGATGAGCAGTTCTTC.

This clonotype was found a few times. This chain connects TRBV6-6 to TRBJ2-2, with TRBD2 matching 8 bases. CDR1 and CDR2 from the germline V gene are MNHNY and SVGAGI (reference sequence). The CDR3 sequence is 14 residues long. Unmatched junction bases numbered 4, after V lost 6 bases and J lost 4 bases. For the CDR3, the DNA is TGTGCCAGCAGCCGGGGGGGCGGCACCGGGGAGCTGTTTTTT. Its translation: CASSRGGGTGELFF.